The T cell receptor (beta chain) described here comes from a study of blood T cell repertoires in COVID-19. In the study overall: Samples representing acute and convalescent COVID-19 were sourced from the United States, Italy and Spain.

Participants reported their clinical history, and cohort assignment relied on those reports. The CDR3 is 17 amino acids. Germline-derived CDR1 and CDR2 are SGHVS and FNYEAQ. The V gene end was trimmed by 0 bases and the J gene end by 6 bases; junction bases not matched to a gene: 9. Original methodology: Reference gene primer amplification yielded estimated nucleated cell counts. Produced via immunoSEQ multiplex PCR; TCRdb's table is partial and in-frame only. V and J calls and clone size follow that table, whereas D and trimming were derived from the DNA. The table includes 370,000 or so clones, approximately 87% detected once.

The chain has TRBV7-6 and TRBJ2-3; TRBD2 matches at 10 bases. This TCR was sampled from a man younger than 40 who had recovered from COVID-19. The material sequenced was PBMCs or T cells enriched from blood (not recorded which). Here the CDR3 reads CASSLAEGSGGMDTQYF. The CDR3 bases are TGTGCCAGCAGCTTAGCGGAAGGTAGCGGGGGGATGGATACGCAGTATTTT.